The clone carrying this TCR beta chain showed up just once. The sample originates from a study of blood T cell repertoires in COVID-19. This table comes from immunoSEQ multiplex PCR, and its TCRdb copy is limited to in-frame clones, with some not included. The data hold under 250,000 clones, with about nine tenths observed a single time. V was clipped by 2 bases and J by 2 bases; unmatched bases: 8. There are 17 residues in the CDR3. Germline values: CDR1 LNHDA, CDR2 SQIVND (reference sequence). This clonotype originated in a young woman with COVID-19, enrolled during active disease. The chain is built from TRBV19 and TRBJ1-5, with TRBD1 identical over 8 bases. Source material: peripheral blood. The CDR3 bases are TGTGCCAGTAGTATACTTCGGACGGGACAGGGCAATCAGCCCCAGCATTTT. Protein: CASSILRTGQGNQPQHF.